This T cell receptor (beta chain) was captured in a study of T cells expressing NK-cell markers. Study overall: According to the study, TCR beta repertoires originated from sorted CD3+CD56+NKG2C+, CD3+CD56+NKG2C- and CD3+CD56-NKG2C+ T cells. Most of the eight sequenced donors were HCMV-seropositive; one was seronegative.

TCRdb re-called the 5' RACE reads and shows each CDR3 protein once, DNA omitted. The sample table includes 300,000 to 500,000 distinct CDR3 sequences. Whole-study results and caveats: There were several donors in whom these clonotypes also led the CD3+CD56-NKG2C+ fraction. No clear determination of HCMV specificity was made for expanded NKG2C+ T cell clones.

Of note for this clonotype: Its antigen is not identified.

The sequencing sample was made of blood T cells: a sorted CD56 or NKG2C T cell subset, CD4+ or CD8+ T cells, or bulk PBMC T cells (not recorded which). The source is a woman aged 45-60 years in good health.

The CDR3 sequence: CASSPAGAKNTEAFF. This rearrangement joins TRBV18 to TRBJ1-1; TCRdb calls TRBD1, which cannot be checked without DNA. This CDR3 is 15 amino acids long. From germline, CDR1 is KGHSH and CDR2 LQKENI.